The 11 T cell receptor beta chains below all came from one sample that was sequenced in a study of T cells after yellow fever vaccination. TCRdb ran MiXCR on the 5' RACE reads and lists one entry per CDR3 protein. The data hold a few hundred thousand distinct CDR3 sequences, with about 3.9% observed a single time. The starting material was PBMCs, obtained 15 days after the yellow fever booster vaccination. The receptors originated from a man aged 18 to 30 who received the YFV17D yellow fever vaccine.

This clonotype has a count of ten or more. V is TRBV7-9 and J is TRBJ2-7; D uncertain. CDR3 length: 14 residues. The germline V and J ends were trimmed by 4 bases and 2 bases, with 12 bases remaining between them. In germline, CDR1 is SEHNR, CDR2 FQNEAQ (reference sequence). CDR3 coding DNA: TGTGCCAGCAGCTCCCCCTGGGCGACCTACGAGCAGTACGTC. This sequence encodes CASSSPWATYEQYV.

This clonotype was counted ten times or more. V gene TRBV18 combines with J gene TRBJ2-1; possibly TRBD2 for D (5 bases). V was pared by 5 bases and J by 0 bases, with 14 bases between. Germline lookup yields CDR1 KGHSH and CDR2 LQKENI. This CDR3 has 16 amino acids. The CDR3 DNA follows: TGTGCCAGCTCATCAATCGGGATCAGCTCCTACAATGAGCAGTTCTTC. Translated: CASSSIGISSYNEQFF.

J is TRBJ1-1 and V is TRBV18; 7 positions match TRBD1. Germline CDR1 reads KGHSH; CDR2 reads LQKENI. J was trimmed by 0 bases and V by 3 bases; bases with no gene match: 10. CDR3 length: 17 residues. CDR3 bases: TGTGCCAGCTCACCCCTTGCGTTGACAGGGTTGAACACTGAAGCTTTCTTT. Its protein is CASSPLALTGLNTEAFF.

This clonotype came up many times. The chain links TRBV4-2 to TRBJ2-5, with D tentatively TRBD1 (6 bases). V lost 2 bases and J 5 bases, leaving 12 bases between the germline ends. The CDR3 consists of 14 residues. Germline V gene lookup returns CDR1 LGHNA and CDR2 YNFKEQ. The CDR3 coding sequence is TGTGCCAGCAGCCAACAAACAGGGTCGGAGACCCAGTACTTC. Amino acid sequence: CASSQQTGSETQYF.

The table lists this clonotype with many counts. This rearrangement joins TRBV2 to TRBJ2-5; 7 bases are a match to TRBD1. V shed 7 bases, J shed 4 bases, and the junction held 3 bases outside the gene matches. The CDR3 has 12 residues. CDR1 and CDR2 from the germline V gene are SNHLY and FYNNEI. CDR3 residues: CASTQGIETQYF. The CDR3 bases are TGTGCCAGCACACAGGGGATAGAGACCCAGTACTTC.

V and J are TRBV20-1 and TRBJ2-3; D is unclear. The CDR3 runs 14 residues. Germline V gives CDR1 DFQATT, CDR2 SNEGSKA (reference sequence). The V gene lost 0 bases and the J gene lost 1 base, with 8 bases spanning the gap. CDR3 residues: CSARDPDRTDTQYF. DNA of the CDR3: TGCAGTGCTAGAGACCCGGACCGCACAGATACGCAGTATTTT.

This clonotype was seen repeatedly, ten times or more. The J gene is TRBJ2-7, the V gene TRBV6-2 or TRBV6-3; no clear D gene. V gave up 6 bases and J gave up 3 bases, with 12 bases separating them. Germline CDR1 reads MNHEY; CDR2 reads SVGEGT. The CDR3 extends over 13 amino acids. The CDR3 sequence is CASRVRAYYEQYF. CDR3 nucleotide sequence: TGTGCCAGCAGGGTACGGGCCTACTACGAGCAGTACTTC.

This clonotype has at least ten counts. This chain connects TRBV2 to TRBJ2-1; D is possibly TRBD2 (6 bases). The germline V gene encodes CDR1 SNHLY and CDR2 FYNNEI. V was pared by 3 bases and J by 7 bases, with 16 bases between. This CDR3 is built from 15 residues. The CDR3 is CASSDIAVELNEQFF. Here the CDR3 DNA reads TGTGCCAGCAGTGACATAGCGGTCGAGTTGAATGAGCAGTTCTTC.

Ten or more counts support this clonotype. The chain has TRBV25-1 and TRBJ1-2; the match to TRBD1 covers 7 bases. V shed 10 bases and J 7 bases; nucleotides not matched to a gene: 6. The germline CDR1 and CDR2 sequences are MGHDK and SYGVNS. CDR3 length: 11 residues. The CDR3 reads CAISDRAGYTF. The CDR3 DNA follows: TGTGCCATTAGCGACAGGGCTGGCTACACCTTC.

This clonotype came up many times. The chain employs TRBV7-9 and TRBJ2-2; TRBD1 aligns across 8 bases. Losses at the gene ends were 5 bases for V and 2 bases for J; bases not matched to a gene: 4. The CDR3 is made up of 15 amino acids. Germline assignment: CDR1 SEHNR and CDR2 FQNEAQ (reference sequence). In DNA, the CDR3 is TGTGCCAGCAGCCGGGGACAGGATAACACCGGGGAGCTGTTTTTT. Amino acid sequence: CASSRGQDNTGELFF.

This chain links TRBV5-1 with TRBJ1-2; 10 nucleotides agree with TRBD1. J lost 4 bases, V lost 5 bases, and 5 bases had no gene match. Germline CDR1 SGHRS, CDR2 YFSETQ. The CDR3 totals 14 residues. CDR3 coding DNA: TGCGCCAGCAGGGCCGGGACAGGGGCCTATGGCTACACCTTC. Translating gives CASRAGTGAYGYTF.